What follows is one T cell receptor (beta chain) and its context. The protocol was immunoSEQ multiplex PCR, while the TCRdb copy is restricted to in-frame clones and leaves out a portion. Among approximately 300,000 clones listed, approximately 85% were seen once. This entry belongs to a study of blood T cell repertoires in COVID-19. Patients at the Seattle site were enrolled during active infection and followed longitudinally. The sequenced sample was peripheral blood. The receptor comes from a human donor with COVID-19, enrolled during active disease. The donor label of this sample is uncertain.

This CDR3 reads CASTSRGNTEAFF. CDR3 bases: TGTGCCAGTACTTCACGAGGTAACACTGAAGCTTTCTTT. The rearrangement links TRBV3-1 (or the pseudogene TRBV3-2) to TRBJ1-1, with unresolved D. The CDR3 is 13 residues long. Between the trimmed V and J ends, which lost 9 bases and 2 bases, there was a span of 13 bases. Germline values: CDR1 LGHDT, CDR2 YNNKEL (reference sequence).